This T cell receptor beta chain was observed in a study of T cell clonality in common variable immunodeficiency. Study observations and caveats: T cell subpopulation sequencing would be needed to explain CVID clonality.

Control and CVID samples contributed equal amounts of genomic DNA. The table came from immunoSEQ multiplex PCR; TCRdb's copy has only in-frame clones and leaves some out. There are about 81,000 clones in the sample, none observed a single time. This clone came up many times. The target antigen is unknown. With the read ending 3 residues before the CDR3 end, the germline J gene is used to fill in that end. V lost 6 bases to trimming and J lost 4 bases; unmatched junction nucleotides: 2. The V gene's germline CDR1 is DFQATT and CDR2 SNEGSKA (reference sequence). This CDR3 contains 12 residues. Both groups were predominantly of Caucasian heritage.

The sequenced sample consisted of peripheral blood mononuclear cells. The V gene is TRBV20-1, the J gene TRBJ2-7, with 11 bases lining up with TRBD1. This TCR was sampled from a person aged 18 to 75 in good health. The sequenced part of the CDR3 DNA is TGCAGTGCCGGGACAGGGGGGTACGAG. Amino acids: CSAGTGGYE. The entire CDR3 reads CSAGTGGYEQYF.